The present T cell receptor beta chain was sequenced within a study of identical twins. Study conclusions and caveats: Beta out-of-frame sequences displayed a weaker excess of sharing between twins.

All donors comprised healthy Caucasians. The CDR3 sequence is 17 residues long. The V and J ends lost 3 bases and 1 base respectively, with 16 bases between them. Via MiXCR, TCRdb re-called the 5' RACE reads, giving one row per CDR3 protein. The table shows about 530,000 distinct CDR3 sequences, with roughly 15% occurring only once. A word on this clonotype: What it binds is not known.

In addition, the sample was reused for a study of yellow fever vaccine responses in identical twins.

Material for sequencing was CD4+ T cells sorted from blood. V is TRBV12-3 or TRBV12-4 and J is TRBJ1-5; perhaps TRBD1 as D (6 bases). The clonotype was recovered from a woman aged 18-29 years in good health. CDR3 sequence: CASSLEIIQGSNQPQHF. The CDR3 nucleotides are TGTGCCAGCAGTTTGGAAATTATACAGGGAAGCAATCAGCCCCAGCATTTT.